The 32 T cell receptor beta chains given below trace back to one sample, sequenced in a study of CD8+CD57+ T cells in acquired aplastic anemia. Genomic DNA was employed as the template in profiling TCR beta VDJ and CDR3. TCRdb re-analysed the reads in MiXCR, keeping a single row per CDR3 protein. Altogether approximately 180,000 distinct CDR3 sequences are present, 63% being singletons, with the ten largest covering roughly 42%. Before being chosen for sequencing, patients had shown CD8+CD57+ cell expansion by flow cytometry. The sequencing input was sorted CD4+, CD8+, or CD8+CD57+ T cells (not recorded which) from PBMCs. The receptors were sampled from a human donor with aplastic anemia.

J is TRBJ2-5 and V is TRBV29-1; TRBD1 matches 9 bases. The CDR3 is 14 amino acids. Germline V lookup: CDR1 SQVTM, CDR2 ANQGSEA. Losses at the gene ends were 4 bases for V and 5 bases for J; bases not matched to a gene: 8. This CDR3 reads CSVGEGQGWETQYF. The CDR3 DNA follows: TGCAGCGTTGGAGAGGGACAGGGCTGGGAGACCCAGTACTTC.

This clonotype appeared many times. The CDR3 nucleotides are TGTGCCAGCAGCAGGACAGGTTATAACACCGGGGAGCTGTTTTTT. This sequence encodes CASSRTGYNTGELFF. The chain couples TRBV7-9 to TRBJ2-2; 7 bases line up with TRBD1. The J segment lost 2 bases and the V segment lost 5 bases, leaving 5 bases of the junction unmatched. Germline CDR1 is SEHNR and CDR2 is FQNEAQ (reference sequence). The CDR3 is 15 amino acids.

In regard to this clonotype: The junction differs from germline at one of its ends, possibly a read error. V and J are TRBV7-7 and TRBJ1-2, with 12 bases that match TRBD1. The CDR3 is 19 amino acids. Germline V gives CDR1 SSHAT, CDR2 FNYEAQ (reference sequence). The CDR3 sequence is CASSPLRDRGREANYGYTF. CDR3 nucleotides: TGTGCTAGCAGCCCTCTCCGGGACAGGGGGCGCGAAGCTAACTATGGCTACACCTTC.

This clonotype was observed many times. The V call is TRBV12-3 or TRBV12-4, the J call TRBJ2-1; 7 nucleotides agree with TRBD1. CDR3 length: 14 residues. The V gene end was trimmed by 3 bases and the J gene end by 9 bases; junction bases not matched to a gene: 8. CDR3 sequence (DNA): TGTGCCAGCAGTTTCGTACAGGGGACCGCTGAGCAGTTCTTC. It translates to CASSFVQGTAEQFF.

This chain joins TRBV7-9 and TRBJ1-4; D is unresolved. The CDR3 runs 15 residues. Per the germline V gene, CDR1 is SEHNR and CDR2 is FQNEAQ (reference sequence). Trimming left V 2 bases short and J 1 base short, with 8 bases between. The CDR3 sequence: CASSLTAGTNEKLFF. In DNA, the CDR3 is TGTGCCAGCAGCTTAACGGCAGGAACTAATGAAAAACTGTTTTTT. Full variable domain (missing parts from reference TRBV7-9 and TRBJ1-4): DTGVSQNPRHKITKRGQNVTFRCDPISEHNRLYWYRQTLGQGPEFLTYFQNEAQLEKSRLLSDRFSAERPKGSFSTLEIQRTEQGDSAMYLCASSLTAGTNEKLFFGSGTQLSVL.

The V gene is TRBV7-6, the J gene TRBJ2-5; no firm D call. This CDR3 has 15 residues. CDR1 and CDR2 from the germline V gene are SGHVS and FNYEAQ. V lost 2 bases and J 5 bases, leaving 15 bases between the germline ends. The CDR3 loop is CASSLKGQPRETQYF. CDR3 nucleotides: TGTGCCAGCAGCTTAAAGGGCCAGCCAAGGGAGACCCAGTACTTC.

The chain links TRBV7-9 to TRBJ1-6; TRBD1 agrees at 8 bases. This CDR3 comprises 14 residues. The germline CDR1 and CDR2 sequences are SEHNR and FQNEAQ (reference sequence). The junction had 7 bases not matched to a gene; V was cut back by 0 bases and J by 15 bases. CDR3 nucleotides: TGTGCCAGCAGCTTAGCGCCGACAGGGGTAGACCTCCACTTT. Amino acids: CASSLAPTGVDLHF.

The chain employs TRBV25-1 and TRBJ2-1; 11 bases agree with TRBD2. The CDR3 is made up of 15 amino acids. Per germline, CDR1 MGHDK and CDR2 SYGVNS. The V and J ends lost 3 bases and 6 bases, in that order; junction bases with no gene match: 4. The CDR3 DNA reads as TGTGCCAGCAGTGACTATAGCGGGGGGGTCAATGAGCAGTTCTTC. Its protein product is CASSDYSGGVNEQFF.

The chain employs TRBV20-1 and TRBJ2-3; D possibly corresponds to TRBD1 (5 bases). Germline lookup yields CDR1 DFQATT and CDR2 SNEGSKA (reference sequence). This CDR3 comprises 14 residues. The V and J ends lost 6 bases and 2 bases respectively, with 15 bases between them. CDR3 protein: CSAMGLEYTDTQYF. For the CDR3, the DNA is TGCAGTGCCATGGGGCTGGAATACACAGATACGCAGTATTTT.

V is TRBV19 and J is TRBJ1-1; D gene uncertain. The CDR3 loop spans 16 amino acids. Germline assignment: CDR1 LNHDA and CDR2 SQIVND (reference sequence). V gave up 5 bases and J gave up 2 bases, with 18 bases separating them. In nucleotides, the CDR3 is TGTGCCAGTAGTGCGCCATTGTGGGCAGTTAACACTGAAGCTTTCTTT. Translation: CASSAPLWAVNTEAFF.

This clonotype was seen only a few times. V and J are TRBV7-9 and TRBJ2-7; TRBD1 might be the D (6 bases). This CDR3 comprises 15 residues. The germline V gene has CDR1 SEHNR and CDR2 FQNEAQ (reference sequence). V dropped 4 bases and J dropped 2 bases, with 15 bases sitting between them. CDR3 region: CASSYYPGHPYEQYF. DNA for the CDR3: TGTGCCAGCAGCTACTACCCGGGACACCCCTACGAGCAGTACTTC.

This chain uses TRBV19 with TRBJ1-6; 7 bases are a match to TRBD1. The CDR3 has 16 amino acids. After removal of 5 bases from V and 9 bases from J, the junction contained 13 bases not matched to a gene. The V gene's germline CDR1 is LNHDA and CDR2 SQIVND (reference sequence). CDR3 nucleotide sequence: TGTGCCAGTAGTTATCGTACAGGGGAGAGAATTTCACCCCTCCACTTT. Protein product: CASSYRTGERISPLHF.

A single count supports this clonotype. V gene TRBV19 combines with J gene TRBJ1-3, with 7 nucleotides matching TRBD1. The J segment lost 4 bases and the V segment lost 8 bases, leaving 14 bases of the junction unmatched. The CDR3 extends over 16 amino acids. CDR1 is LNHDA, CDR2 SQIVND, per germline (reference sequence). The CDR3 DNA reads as TGTGCCAGTGACAGCAACTTTAACAGGGGAGGAAACACCATATATTTT. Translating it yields CASDSNFNRGGNTIYF.

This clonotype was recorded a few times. The CDR3 nucleotides read TGCAGTGCAGCTATACAGGGATCTGATACGCAGTATTTT. This sequence encodes CSAAIQGSDTQYF. This chain joins TRBV20-1 and TRBJ2-3, with TRBD1 as a possible D gene (6 bases). CDR1 and CDR2 from the germline V gene are DFQATT and SNEGSKA (reference sequence). The CDR3 loop spans 13 amino acids. V was clipped by 6 bases and J by 6 bases, with 16 bases between them.

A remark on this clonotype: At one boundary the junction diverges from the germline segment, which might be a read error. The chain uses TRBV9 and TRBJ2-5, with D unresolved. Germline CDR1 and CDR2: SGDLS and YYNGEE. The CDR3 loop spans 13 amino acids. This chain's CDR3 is CASSVGPQETQYF. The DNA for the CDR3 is TGTGCCAGCAGTGTAGGTCCCCAAGAGACCCAGTACTTC.

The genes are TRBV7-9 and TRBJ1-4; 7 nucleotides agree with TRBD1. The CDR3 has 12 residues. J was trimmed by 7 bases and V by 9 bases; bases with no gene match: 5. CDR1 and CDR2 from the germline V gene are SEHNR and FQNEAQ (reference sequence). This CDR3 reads CASGGGREKLFF. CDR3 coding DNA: TGTGCCAGTGGAGGGGGCCGTGAAAAACTGTTTTTT. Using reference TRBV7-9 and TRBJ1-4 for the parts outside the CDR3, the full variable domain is DTGVSQNPRHKITKRGQNVTFRCDPISEHNRLYWYRQTLGQGPEFLTYFQNEAQLEKSRLLSDRFSAERPKGSFSTLEIQRTEQGDSAMYLCASGGGREKLFFGSGTQLSVL.

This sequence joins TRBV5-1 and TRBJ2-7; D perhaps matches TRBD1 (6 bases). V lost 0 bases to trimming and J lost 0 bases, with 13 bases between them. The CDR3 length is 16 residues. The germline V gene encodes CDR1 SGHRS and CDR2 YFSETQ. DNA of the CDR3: TGCGCCAGCAGCTTGGACCGGACAGTGCCCTCCTACGAGCAGTACTTC. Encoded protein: CASSLDRTVPSYEQYF. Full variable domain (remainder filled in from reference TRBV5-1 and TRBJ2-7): KAGVTQTPRYLIKTRGQQVTLSCSPISGHRSVSWYQQTPGQGLQFLFEYFSETQRNKGNFPGRFSGRQFSNSRSEMNVSTLELGDSALYLCASSLDRTVPSYEQYFGPGTRLTVT.

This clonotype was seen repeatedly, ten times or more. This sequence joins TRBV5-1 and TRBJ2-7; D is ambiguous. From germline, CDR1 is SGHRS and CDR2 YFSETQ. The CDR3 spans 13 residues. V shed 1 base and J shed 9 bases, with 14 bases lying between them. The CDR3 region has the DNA TGCGCCAGCAGCTTGAGGATAGGGAAGTGGCAGTACTTC. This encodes CASSLRIGKWQYF.

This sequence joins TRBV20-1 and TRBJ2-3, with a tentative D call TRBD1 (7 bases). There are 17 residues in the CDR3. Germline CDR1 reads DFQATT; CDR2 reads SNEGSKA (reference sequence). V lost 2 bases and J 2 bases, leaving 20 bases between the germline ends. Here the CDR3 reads CSARSHAWRGPTDTQYF. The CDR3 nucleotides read TGCAGTGCTAGATCCCACGCCTGGAGGGGGCCCACAGATACGCAGTATTTT.

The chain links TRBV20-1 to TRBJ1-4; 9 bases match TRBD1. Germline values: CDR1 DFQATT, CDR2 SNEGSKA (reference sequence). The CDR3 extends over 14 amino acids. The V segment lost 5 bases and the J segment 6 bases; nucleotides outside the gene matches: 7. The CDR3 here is CSADLQGAHEKLFF. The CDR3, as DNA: TGCAGTGCTGACCTACAGGGGGCGCATGAAAAACTGTTTTTT.

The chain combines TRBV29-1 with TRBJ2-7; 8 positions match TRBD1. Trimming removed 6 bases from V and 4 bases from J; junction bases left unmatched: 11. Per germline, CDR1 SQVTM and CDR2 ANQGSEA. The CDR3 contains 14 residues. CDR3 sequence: CSVPRGTGDYEQYF. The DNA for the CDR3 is TGCAGCGTCCCAAGGGGGACAGGTGATTACGAGCAGTACTTC.

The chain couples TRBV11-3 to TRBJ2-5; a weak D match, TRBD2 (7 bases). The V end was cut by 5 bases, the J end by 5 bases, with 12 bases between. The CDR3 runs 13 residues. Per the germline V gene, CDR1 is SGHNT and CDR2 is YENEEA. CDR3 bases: TGTGCCAGCAGCGTGGGGGGGGCGGAGACCCAGTACTTC. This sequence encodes CASSVGGAETQYF.

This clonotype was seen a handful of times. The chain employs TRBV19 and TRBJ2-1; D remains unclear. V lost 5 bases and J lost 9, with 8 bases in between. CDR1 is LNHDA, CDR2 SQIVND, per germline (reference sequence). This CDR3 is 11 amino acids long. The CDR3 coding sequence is TGTGCCAGTAGTGCCCTGGTTGAGCAGTTCTTC. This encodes CASSALVEQFF.

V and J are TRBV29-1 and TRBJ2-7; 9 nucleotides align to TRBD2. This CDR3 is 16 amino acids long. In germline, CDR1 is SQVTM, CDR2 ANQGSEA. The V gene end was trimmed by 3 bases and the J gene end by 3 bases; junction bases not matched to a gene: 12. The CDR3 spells CSVDNPTGTSSYEQYF. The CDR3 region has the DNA TGCAGCGTTGATAATCCGACCGGGACTAGCAGCTACGAGCAGTACTTC.

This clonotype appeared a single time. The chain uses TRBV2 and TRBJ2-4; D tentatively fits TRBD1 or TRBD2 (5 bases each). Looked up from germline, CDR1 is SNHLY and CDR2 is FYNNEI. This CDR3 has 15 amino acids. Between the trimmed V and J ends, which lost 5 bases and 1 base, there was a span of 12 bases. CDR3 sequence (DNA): TGTGCCAGCAGTTACGAGGGGTCCGCCAAAAACATTCAGTACTTC. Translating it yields CASSYEGSAKNIQYF.

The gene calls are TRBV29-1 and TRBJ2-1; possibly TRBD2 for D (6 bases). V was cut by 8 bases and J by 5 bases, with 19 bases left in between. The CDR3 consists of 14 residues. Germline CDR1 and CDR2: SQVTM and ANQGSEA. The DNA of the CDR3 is TGCAGCACCGGGACTCACGTTCGGGACAATGAGCAGTTCTTC. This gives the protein CSTGTHVRDNEQFF.

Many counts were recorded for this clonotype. The CDR3 reads CASSQDYGYTF. In DNA, the CDR3 is TGTGCCAGCAGTCAAGACTATGGCTACACCTTC. The V and J genes are TRBV12-3 or TRBV12-4 and TRBJ1-2; D unclear. The CDR3 covers 11 residues. V was trimmed by 5 bases and J by 3 bases, leaving 4 bases between them.

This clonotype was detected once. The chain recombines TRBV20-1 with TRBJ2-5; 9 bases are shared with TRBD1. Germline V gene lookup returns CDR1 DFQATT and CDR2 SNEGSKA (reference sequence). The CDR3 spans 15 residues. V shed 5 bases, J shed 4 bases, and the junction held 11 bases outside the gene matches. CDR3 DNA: TGCAGTGCTTACGACCGGGACAGGGCGGGAGAGACCCAGTACTTC. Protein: CSAYDRDRAGETQYF.

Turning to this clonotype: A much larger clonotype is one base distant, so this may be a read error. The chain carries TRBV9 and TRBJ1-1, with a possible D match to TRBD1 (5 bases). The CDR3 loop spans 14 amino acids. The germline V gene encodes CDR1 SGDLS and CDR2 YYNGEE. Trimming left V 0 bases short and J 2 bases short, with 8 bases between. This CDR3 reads CASSVGGVNTEAFF. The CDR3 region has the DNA TGTGCCAGCAGCGTAGGGGGGGTAAACACTGAAGCTTTCTTT.

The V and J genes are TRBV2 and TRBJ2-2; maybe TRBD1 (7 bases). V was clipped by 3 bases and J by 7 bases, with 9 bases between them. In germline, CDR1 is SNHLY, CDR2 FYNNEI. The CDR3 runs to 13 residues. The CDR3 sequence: CASSDQGGGELFF. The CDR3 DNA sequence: TGTGCCAGCAGTGATCAGGGGGGCGGGGAGCTGTTTTTT.

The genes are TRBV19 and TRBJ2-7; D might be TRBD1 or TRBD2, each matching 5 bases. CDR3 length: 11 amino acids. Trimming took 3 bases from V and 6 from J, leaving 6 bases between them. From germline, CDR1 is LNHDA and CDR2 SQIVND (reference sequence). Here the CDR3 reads CASSIGGEQYF. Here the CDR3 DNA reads TGTGCCAGTAGTATTGGGGGCGAGCAGTACTTC.

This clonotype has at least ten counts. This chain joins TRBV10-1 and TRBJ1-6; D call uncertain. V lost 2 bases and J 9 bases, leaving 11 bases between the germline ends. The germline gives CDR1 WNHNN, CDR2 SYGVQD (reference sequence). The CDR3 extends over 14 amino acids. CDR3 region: CASSEGRTPSPLHF. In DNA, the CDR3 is TGCGCCAGCAGTGAGGGCCGGACGCCTTCACCCCTCCACTTT.